This TCR beta chain was recovered during a study of T cell responses to AZD1222 COVID-19 vaccine. V lost 3 bases and J 2 bases, leaving 8 bases between the germline ends. This CDR3 comprises 13 residues. Per the germline V gene, CDR1 is DFQATT and CDR2 is SNEGSKA (reference sequence). Notes on the study in general: No repertoire was sampled before or during the peak T cell response, only after it. Of spike-specific TCRs, nearly half reportedly target regions left unmutated in variants. White British people made up most donors, females outnumbered males, and clonal diversity was possibly underestimated.

Concerning this clone: Its antigen is undetermined.

The method was immunoSEQ multiplex PCR; TCRdb's version includes in-frame clones alone and lacks a portion of them. The table includes about 200,000 clones, about 93% detected once. Timing groups of about 4 and about 12 weeks for second doses were pooled. The chain joins TRBV20-1 to TRBJ1-5; no definite D call. Source: peripheral blood, taken 28 days after the second AZD1222 dose. The TCR sequence derives from an adult who received the AZD1222 COVID-19 vaccine. CDR3 in DNA: TGCAGTGCTAGTGGGTATGGCAATCAGCCCCAGCATTTT. This codes for CSASGYGNQPQHF.